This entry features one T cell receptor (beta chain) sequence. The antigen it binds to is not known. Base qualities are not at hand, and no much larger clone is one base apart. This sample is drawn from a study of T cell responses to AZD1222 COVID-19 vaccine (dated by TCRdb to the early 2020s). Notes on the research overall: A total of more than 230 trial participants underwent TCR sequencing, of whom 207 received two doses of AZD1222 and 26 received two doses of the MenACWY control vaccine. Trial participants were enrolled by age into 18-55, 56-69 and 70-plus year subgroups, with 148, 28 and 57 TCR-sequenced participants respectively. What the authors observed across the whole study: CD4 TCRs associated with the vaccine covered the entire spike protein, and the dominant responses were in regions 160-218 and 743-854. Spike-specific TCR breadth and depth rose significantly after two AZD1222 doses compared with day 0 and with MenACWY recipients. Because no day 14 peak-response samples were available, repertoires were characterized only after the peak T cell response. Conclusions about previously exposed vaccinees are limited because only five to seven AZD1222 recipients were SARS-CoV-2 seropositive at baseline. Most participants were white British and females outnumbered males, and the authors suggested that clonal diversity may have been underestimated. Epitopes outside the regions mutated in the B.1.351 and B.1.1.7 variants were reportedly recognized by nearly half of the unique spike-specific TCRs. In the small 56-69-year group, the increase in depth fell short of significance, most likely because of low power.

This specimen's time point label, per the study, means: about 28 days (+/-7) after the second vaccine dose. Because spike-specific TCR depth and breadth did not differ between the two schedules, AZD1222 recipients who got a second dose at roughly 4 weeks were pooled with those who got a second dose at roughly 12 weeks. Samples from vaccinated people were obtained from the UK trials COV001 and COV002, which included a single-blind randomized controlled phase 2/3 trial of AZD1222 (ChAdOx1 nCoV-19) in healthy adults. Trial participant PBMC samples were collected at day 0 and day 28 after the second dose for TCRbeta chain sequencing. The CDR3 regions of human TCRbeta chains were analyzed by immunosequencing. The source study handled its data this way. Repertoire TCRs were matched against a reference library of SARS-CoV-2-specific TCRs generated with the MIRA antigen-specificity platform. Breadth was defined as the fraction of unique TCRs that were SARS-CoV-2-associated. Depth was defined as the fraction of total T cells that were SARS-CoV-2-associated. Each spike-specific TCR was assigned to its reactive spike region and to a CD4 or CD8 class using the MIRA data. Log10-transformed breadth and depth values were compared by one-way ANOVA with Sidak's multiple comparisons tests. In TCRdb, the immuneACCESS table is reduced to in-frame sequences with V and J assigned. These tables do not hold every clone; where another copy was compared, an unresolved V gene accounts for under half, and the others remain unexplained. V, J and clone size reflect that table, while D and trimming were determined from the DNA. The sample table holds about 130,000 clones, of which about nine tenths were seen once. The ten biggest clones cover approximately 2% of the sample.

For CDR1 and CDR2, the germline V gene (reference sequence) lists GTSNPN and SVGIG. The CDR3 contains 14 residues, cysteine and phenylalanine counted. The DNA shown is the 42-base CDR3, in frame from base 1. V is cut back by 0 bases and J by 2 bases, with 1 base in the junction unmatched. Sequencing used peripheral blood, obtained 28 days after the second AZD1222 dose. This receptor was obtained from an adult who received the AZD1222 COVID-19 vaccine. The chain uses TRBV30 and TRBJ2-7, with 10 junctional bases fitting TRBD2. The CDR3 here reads CAWSVLAGPYEQYF. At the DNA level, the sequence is TGTGCCTGGAGTGTACTAGCGGGGCCCTACGAGCAGTACTTC. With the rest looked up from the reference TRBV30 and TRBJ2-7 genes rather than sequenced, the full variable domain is SQTIHQWPATLVQPVGSPLSLECTVEGTSNPNLYWYRQAAGRGLQLLFYSVGIGQISSEVPQNLSASRPQDRQFILSSKKLLLSDSGFYLCAWSVLAGPYEQYFGPGTRLTVT.